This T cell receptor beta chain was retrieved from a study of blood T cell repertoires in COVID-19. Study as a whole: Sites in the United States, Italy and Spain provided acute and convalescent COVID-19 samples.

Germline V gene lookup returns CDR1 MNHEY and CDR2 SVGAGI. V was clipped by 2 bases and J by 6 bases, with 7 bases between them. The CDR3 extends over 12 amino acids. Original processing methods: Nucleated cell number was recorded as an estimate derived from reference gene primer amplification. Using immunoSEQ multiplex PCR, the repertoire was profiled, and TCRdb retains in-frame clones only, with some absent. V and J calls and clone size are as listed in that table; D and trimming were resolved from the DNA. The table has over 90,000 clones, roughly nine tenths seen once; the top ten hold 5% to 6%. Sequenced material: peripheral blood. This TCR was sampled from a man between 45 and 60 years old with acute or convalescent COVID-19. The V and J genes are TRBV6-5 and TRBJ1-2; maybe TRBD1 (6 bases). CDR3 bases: TGTGCCAGCAGTTACGCAGGGGATGGCTACACCTTC. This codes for CASSYAGDGYTF.